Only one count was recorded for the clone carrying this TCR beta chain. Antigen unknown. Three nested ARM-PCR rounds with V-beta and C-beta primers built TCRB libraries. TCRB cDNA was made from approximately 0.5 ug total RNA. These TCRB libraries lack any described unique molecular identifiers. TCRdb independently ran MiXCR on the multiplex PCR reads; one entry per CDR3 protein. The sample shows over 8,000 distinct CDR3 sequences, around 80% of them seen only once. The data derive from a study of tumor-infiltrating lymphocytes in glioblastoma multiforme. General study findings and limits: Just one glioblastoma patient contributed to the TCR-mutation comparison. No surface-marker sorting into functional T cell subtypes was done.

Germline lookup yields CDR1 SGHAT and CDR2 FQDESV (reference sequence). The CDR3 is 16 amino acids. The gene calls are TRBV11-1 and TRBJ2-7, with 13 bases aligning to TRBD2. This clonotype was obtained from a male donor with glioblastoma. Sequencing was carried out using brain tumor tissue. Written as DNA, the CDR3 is TGTGAGAGCAGCTTACTAGCGGGAGGGCCGGTCTACGAGCAGTACTTC. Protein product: CESSLLAGGPVYEQYF.